This T cell receptor (beta chain) was identified in a study of T-cell memory formation after mild COVID-19. Background on the study: Each donor largely had its own TCR clusters.

Employing constant-segment primers, 5'RACE generated TCR alpha and TCR beta cDNA libraries bearing sample barcodes and UMIs. TCRdb reprocessed the 5' RACE reads via MiXCR and lists one record per CDR3 protein. The table lists some 130,000 distinct CDR3 sequences, 15% to 20% of them singletons. This clonotype was detected a few times. No antigen is known for it. Trimming stripped 0 bases from V and 0 bases from J, with 12 bases between. Germline assignment: CDR1 LGHDT and CDR2 YNNKEL (reference sequence). The CDR3 spans 16 residues. General study results and limits: Contracting CD4+ clones were located mainly in CM and EM, and CD8+ clones in EMRA. Memory from before infection featured some responding clones, which suggests cross-reactive memory joined.

The chain uses TRBV3-1 and TRBJ2-7; tentatively, D is TRBD1 or TRBD2 (6 bases each). The TCR was taken from a man younger than 35 who had mild COVID-19 (a few samples of this study predate the infection). Cell type and time point are not known. The sequenced sample consisted of PBMCs or a T cell subset sorted from them (not recorded which). This CDR3 is CASSQDEGGCSYEQYV. CDR3 DNA sequence: TGTGCCAGCAGCCAAGATGAAGGGGGGTGCTCCTACGAGCAGTACGTC.